These 14 T cell receptor beta chains share one sample of origin, sequenced in a study of PD-1 and CTLA-4 blockade in melanoma. The method was immunoSEQ multiplex PCR; TCRdb's version includes in-frame clones alone and lacks a portion of them. The table shows over 25,000 clones, with 85% to 90% occurring only once. The source was CD8+ T cells from peripheral blood, collected before anti-PD-1 treatment. The receptors shown here come from a human donor with melanoma.

The chain combines TRBV25-1 with TRBJ1-5; a weak D match, TRBD1 (6 bases). CDR1 MGHDK and CDR2 SYGVNS come from the germline V gene. The CDR3 spans 12 residues. V was shortened by 6 bases and J by 5 bases, with 8 bases between the two germline ends. In DNA, the CDR3 is TGTGCCAGCAGGGCAGGGGATCAGCCCCAGCATTTT. It encodes CASRAGDQPQHF.

The chain couples TRBV6-5 to TRBJ1-5, with no clear D. Between the trimmed V and J ends, which lost 6 bases and 0 bases, there was a span of 12 bases. This CDR3 is built from 15 residues. CDR1 is MNHEY, CDR2 SVGAGI, per germline. The CDR3 sequence is CASSYSNPSNQPQHF. In DNA form, the CDR3 reads TGTGCCAGCAGCTACAGCAACCCTAGCAATCAGCCCCAGCATTTT.

The genes are TRBV7-6 and TRBJ2-7, with 7 bases that match TRBD2. The germline V gene encodes CDR1 SGHVS and CDR2 FNYEAQ. V lost 1 base and J lost 6; bases outside the gene matches: 6. There are 14 residues in the CDR3. This CDR3 reads CASSLGGGAGEQYF. CDR3 nucleotide sequence: TGTGCCAGCAGCTTAGGGGGAGGGGCGGGCGAGCAGTACTTC.

The gene calls are TRBV27 and TRBJ1-3; TRBD1 matches at 8 bases. The CDR3 has 16 amino acids. V dropped 6 bases and J dropped 0; count of bases not matched to a gene: 7. Germline CDR1 reads MNHEY; CDR2 reads SMNVEV (reference sequence). Here the CDR3 DNA reads TGTGCCAGCAGAAGCAGGGACAGGAGCTCTGGAAACACCATATATTTT. This gives the protein CASRSRDRSSGNTIYF.

CDR3 DNA sequence: TGTGCCAGCAGCCCCCTAGGACTAGCGGGAGGGATTTTGTTTGGTGAGCAGTTCTTC. Translated: CASSPLGLAGGILFGEQFF. The J gene is TRBJ2-1, the V gene TRBV14; 15 bases fit TRBD2. The CDR3 runs to 19 residues. V was clipped by 4 bases and J by 9 bases; unmatched bases: 16. The V gene's germline CDR1 is SGHDN and CDR2 FVKESK.

The chain joins TRBV6-1 to TRBJ1-2; no clear D. Trimming shortened V by 2 bases and J by 0 bases, and 13 bases separated the two germline ends. CDR1 and CDR2 (germline): MNHNS, SASEGT. This CDR3 has 16 amino acids. This chain's CDR3 is CASSEPGKSANYGYTF. The CDR3 nucleotides read TGTGCCAGCAGTGAACCAGGAAAGTCAGCTAACTATGGCTACACCTTC.

V is TRBV6-5 and J is TRBJ1-2; D gene ambiguous. The germline V gene encodes CDR1 MNHEY and CDR2 SVGAGI. Deletions cut 0 bases from V and 3 bases from J, with 5 bases between. The CDR3 has 13 residues. The CDR3 loop is CASSYSWDYGYTF. CDR3 coding DNA: TGTGCCAGCAGTTACTCTTGGGACTATGGCTACACCTTC.

The rearrangement joins TRBV24-1 to TRBJ2-6; possibly TRBD1 for D (5 bases). V was pared by 2 bases and J by 0 bases, with 7 bases between. The CDR3 loop spans 16 amino acids. From germline, CDR1 is KGHDR and CDR2 SFDVKD. DNA for the CDR3: TGTGCCACCAGTGATTACACAGGCTCTGGGGCCAACGTCCTGACTTTC. As protein: CATSDYTGSGANVLTF.

This chain joins TRBV2 and TRBJ2-2; tentatively, D is TRBD1 (6 bases). This CDR3 contains 15 residues. Germline V gene lookup returns CDR1 SNHLY and CDR2 FYNNEI. The V and J ends lost 9 bases and 1 base respectively, with 15 bases between them. The chain's CDR3 is CASTSGTLNTGELFF. The CDR3 DNA follows: TGTGCCAGTACATCCGGGACATTGAACACCGGGGAGCTGTTTTTT.

In its sample, this clone was seen once. This chain connects TRBV10-2 to TRBJ2-1, with 7 bases fitting TRBD2. This CDR3 spans 16 amino acids. The V segment lost 3 bases and the J segment 1 base; nucleotides outside the gene matches: 6. Germline V gives CDR1 WSHSY, CDR2 SAAADI. The chain's CDR3 is CASSEIGGSSYNEQFF. In DNA, the CDR3 is TGCGCCAGCAGTGAAATCGGCGGGAGTTCCTACAATGAGCAGTTCTTC.

The V gene is TRBV21-1, the J gene TRBJ1-5; TRBD1 was called by the table and not checked on the DNA. TRBV21-1 is a known pseudogene. The CDR3 spans 14 residues. The CDR3: CASSKVRAGQPQHF. The CDR3 DNA reads TGTGCCAGCAGCAAAGTCAGGGCAGGTCAGCCCCAGCATTTT.

This clone appeared once. This rearrangement joins TRBV7-3 to TRBJ2-1; D is uncertain. The germline V gene encodes CDR1 SGHTA and CDR2 FQGTGA. The ends were cut back, 1 base at V and 8 bases at J, with 12 bases in the middle. The CDR3 covers 14 residues. As DNA, the CDR3 is TGTGCCAGCAGCTTAAATACGGGTCTCGATGAGCAGTTCTTC. Its protein is CASSLNTGLDEQFF.

This clone was seen a handful of times. J is TRBJ1-5 and V is TRBV5-5; 9 bases align to TRBD1. The CDR3 is 17 residues long. Losses at the gene ends were 3 bases for V and 0 bases for J; bases not matched to a gene: 7. Germline loops: CDR1 SGHKS, CDR2 YYEKEE (reference sequence). For the CDR3, the DNA is TGTGCCAGCAGCTCGGGACAGGGAACGTATAGCAATCAGCCCCAGCATTTT. Its protein is CASSSGQGTYSNQPQHF.

The chain has TRBV28 and TRBJ2-7, with 9 bases that match TRBD1. The CDR3 runs 14 residues. Trimming removed 5 bases from V and 5 bases from J; junction bases left unmatched: 7. CDR1 and CDR2 from the germline V gene are MDHEN and SYDVKM. Here the CDR3 reads CASSPGQGRNEQYF. The CDR3 DNA sequence: TGTGCCAGCAGTCCGGGACAGGGTAGGAACGAGCAGTACTTC.